The rows below give T cell receptor beta chains drawn from one sample of a study of blood T cell repertoires in COVID-19. Profiling relied on immunoSEQ multiplex PCR, and the TCRdb table lists in-frame clones only, not all of them. Of nearly 200,000 clones listed, roughly 80% are singletons. The material sequenced was PBMCs or T cells enriched from blood (not recorded which). These receptors all come from a man between 40 and 49 years old who had recovered from COVID-19. Each CDR3 is given with its conserved first and last residue. Each record gives: V gene, D gene, clone size, J gene, CDR3 length, CDR3 protein, CDR3 DNA. A D gene is named only where the DNA matches it firmly. The listing skips clone size in some rows; elsewhere it reads once, few, many or a size class.

v_gene: TRBV6-5; d_gene: TRBD1; abundance: .; j_gene: TRBJ2-3; len: 16; CDR3aa: CASSYRSGGYTDTQYF; CDR3nt: TGTGCCAGCAGTTATCGGTCAGGGGGTTACACAGATACGCAGTATTTT
v_gene: TRBV18; d_gene: .; abundance: .; j_gene: TRBJ1-1; len: 15; CDR3aa: CASSPPSGANTEAFF; CDR3nt: TGTGCCAGCTCACCACCATCAGGGGCGAACACTGAAGCTTTCTTT
v_gene: TRBV13; d_gene: .; abundance: .; j_gene: TRBJ2-2; len: 16; CDR3aa: CASSSRGRGATGELFF; CDR3nt: TGTGCCAGCAGCTCCCGTGGGCGCGGGGCAACCGGGGAGCTGTTTTTT
v_gene: TRBV6-5; d_gene: .; abundance: .; j_gene: TRBJ1-1; len: 15; CDR3aa: CASSYGDRMNTEAFF; CDR3nt: TGTGCCAGCAGTTACGGCGACAGGATGAACACTGAAGCTTTCTTT
v_gene: TRBV13; d_gene: TRBD1; abundance: .; j_gene: TRBJ1-2; len: 14; CDR3aa: CASSPPLRTGGYTF; CDR3nt: TGTGCCAGCAGCCCCCCTCTTAGGACAGGAGGCTACACCTTC
v_gene: TRBV19; d_gene: .; abundance: .; j_gene: TRBJ1-5; len: 15; CDR3aa: CASSIDLGANQPQHF; CDR3nt: TGTGCCAGTAGTATAGATCTGGGGGCCAATCAGCCCCAGCATTTT
v_gene: TRBV6-6; d_gene: TRBD1; abundance: few; j_gene: TRBJ1-3; len: 17; CDR3aa: CASSQTLGQVNGNTIYF; CDR3nt: TGTGCCAGCAGTCAAACCTTGGGACAGGTCAATGGAAACACCATATATTTT
v_gene: TRBV6-5; d_gene: .; abundance: few; j_gene: TRBJ1-5; len: 13; CDR3aa: CASSQDRYQPQHF; CDR3nt: TGTGCCAGCAGCCAAGACAGGTATCAGCCCCAGCATTTT
v_gene: TRBV6-5; d_gene: .; abundance: .; j_gene: TRBJ1-3; len: 16; CDR3aa: CASSYSGLSSGNTIYF; CDR3nt: TGTGCCAGCAGTTACTCGGGACTCTCTTCTGGAAACACCATATATTTT
v_gene: TRBV18; d_gene: .; abundance: .; j_gene: TRBJ1-1; len: 16; CDR3aa: CASSLRPGRENTEAFF; CDR3nt: TGTGCCAGCTCACTAAGGCCAGGCAGAGAGAACACTGAAGCTTTCTTT
v_gene: TRBV5-5; d_gene: TRBD1; abundance: .; j_gene: TRBJ1-2; len: 14; CDR3aa: CASSSMTGWHGYTF; CDR3nt: TGTGCCAGCAGCTCAATGACAGGGTGGCATGGCTACACCTTC
v_gene: TRBV28; d_gene: .; abundance: few; j_gene: TRBJ1-5; len: 14; CDR3aa: CASRRPGGNQPQHF; CDR3nt: TGTGCCAGTAGGCGTCCAGGGGGCAATCAGCCCCAGCATTTT
v_gene: TRBV19; d_gene: TRBD1; abundance: .; j_gene: TRBJ1-5; len: 16; CDR3aa: CASSIYHRGGNQPQHF; CDR3nt: TGTGCCAGTAGTATATATCACAGGGGCGGTAATCAGCCCCAGCATTTT
v_gene: TRBV19; d_gene: TRBD2; abundance: once; j_gene: TRBJ2-4; len: 15; CDR3aa: CASSIFGGEGNIQYF; CDR3nt: TGTGCCAGTAGTATCTTCGGCGGGGAGGGAAACATTCAGTACTTC
v_gene: TRBV2; d_gene: .; abundance: .; j_gene: TRBJ1-2; len: 13; CDR3aa: CASNPLGSPGYTF; CDR3nt: TGTGCCAGCAATCCTCTGGGCAGCCCTGGCTACACCTTC
v_gene: TRBV13; d_gene: .; abundance: once; j_gene: TRBJ1-5; len: 13; CDR3aa: CASSGGPYEPQHF; CDR3nt: TGTGCCAGCAGCGGAGGCCCCTACGAGCCCCAGCATTTT
v_gene: TRBV7-2; d_gene: .; abundance: few; j_gene: TRBJ1-2; len: 14; CDR3aa: CASRTTGGVFGYTF; CDR3nt: TGTGCCAGCAGGACTACGGGAGGGGTTTTCGGCTACACCTTC
v_gene: TRBV5-1; d_gene: TRBD2; abundance: .; j_gene: TRBJ2-1; len: 15; CDR3aa: CASSGTSGTYNEQFF; CDR3nt: TGCGCCAGCAGCGGGACTAGCGGGACTTACAATGAGCAGTTCTTC
v_gene: TRBV25-1; d_gene: .; abundance: .; j_gene: TRBJ1-4; len: 15; CDR3aa: CASSGAGYGNEKLFF; CDR3nt: TGTGCCAGCAGTGGAGCAGGGTATGGTAATGAAAAACTGTTTTTT
v_gene: TRBV28; d_gene: .; abundance: .; j_gene: TRBJ2-1; len: 14; CDR3aa: CASIYSRVYNEQFF; CDR3nt: TGTGCCAGCATTTATTCGCGCGTCTACAATGAGCAGTTCTTC
v_gene: TRBV7-9; d_gene: TRBD1; abundance: .; j_gene: TRBJ1-1; len: 15; CDR3aa: CASSIQTGFPPEAFF; CDR3nt: TGTGCCAGCAGCATTCAGACAGGGTTCCCCCCTGAAGCTTTCTTT
v_gene: TRBV27; d_gene: TRBD2; abundance: .; j_gene: TRBJ2-3; len: 20; CDR3aa: CASSFLIPLTSGGARDTQYF; CDR3nt: TGTGCCAGCAGTTTCCTAATCCCCCTGACTAGCGGGGGGGCAAGGGATACGCAGTATTTT
v_gene: TRBV29-1; d_gene: TRBD2; abundance: .; j_gene: TRBJ2-1; len: 16; CDR3aa: CSVTQLAGARYNEQFF; CDR3nt: TGCAGCGTGACCCAACTAGCGGGGGCCCGCTACAATGAGCAGTTCTTC
v_gene: TRBV9; d_gene: TRBD1; abundance: once; j_gene: TRBJ1-2; len: 17; CDR3aa: CASSVGGQGYLGYGYTF; CDR3nt: TGTGCCAGCAGCGTAGGCGGACAGGGGTATCTCGGCTATGGCTACACCTTC
v_gene: TRBV15; d_gene: .; abundance: .; j_gene: TRBJ1-1; len: 14; CDR3aa: CATGPQGSNTEAFF; CDR3nt: TGTGCCACCGGACCACAGGGCTCGAACACTGAAGCTTTCTTT
v_gene: TRBV28; d_gene: .; abundance: .; j_gene: TRBJ1-5; len: 18; CDR3aa: CASSQALVQLISNQPQHF; CDR3nt: TGTGCCAGCAGCCAGGCCCTGGTGCAACTTATTAGCAATCAGCCCCAGCATTTT
v_gene: TRBV5-4; d_gene: TRBD1; abundance: .; j_gene: TRBJ1-1; len: 16; CDR3aa: CASSLDLGRGVLEAFF; CDR3nt: TGTGCCAGCAGCTTGGACCTCGGCAGGGGGGTACTAGAAGCTTTCTTT
v_gene: TRBV12-3/TRBV12-4; d_gene: .; abundance: .; j_gene: TRBJ2-1; len: 13; CDR3aa: CASSFPPHNEQFF; CDR3nt: TGTGCCAGCAGTTTTCCCCCTCACAATGAGCAGTTCTTC
v_gene: TRBV15; d_gene: .; abundance: .; j_gene: TRBJ2-3; len: 18; CDR3aa: CATSSLNPTFRGPDTQYF; CDR3nt: TGTGCCACCAGCAGCCTAAATCCGACCTTCAGGGGTCCAGATACGCAGTATTTT
v_gene: TRBV29-1; d_gene: TRBD2; abundance: once; j_gene: TRBJ2-3; len: 14; CDR3aa: CSVAVWGGTDTQYF; CDR3nt: TGCAGCGTGGCGGTGTGGGGGGGAACAGATACGCAGTATTTT
v_gene: TRBV19; d_gene: .; abundance: .; j_gene: TRBJ2-7; len: 14; CDR3aa: CASTATGDLHEQYF; CDR3nt: TGTGCCAGTACCGCGACAGGAGACCTCCACGAGCAGTACTTC
v_gene: TRBV7-9; d_gene: TRBD1; abundance: .; j_gene: TRBJ1-2; len: 14; CDR3aa: CASSSTGDHYGYTF; CDR3nt: TGTGCCAGCAGTTCTACAGGGGACCACTATGGCTACACCTTC
v_gene: TRBV5-1; d_gene: TRBD1; abundance: .; j_gene: TRBJ2-7; len: 15; CDR3aa: CASSLGGTAHYEQYF; CDR3nt: TGCGCCAGCAGCTTGGGAGGGACAGCACACTACGAGCAGTACTTC
v_gene: TRBV28; d_gene: .; abundance: .; j_gene: TRBJ2-1; len: 12; CDR3aa: CASSAGLKEQFF; CDR3nt: TGTGCCAGCAGTGCCGGACTGAAAGAGCAGTTCTTC
v_gene: TRBV7-8; d_gene: .; abundance: .; j_gene: TRBJ2-2; len: 15; CDR3aa: CASSLGQTNTGELFF; CDR3nt: TGTGCCAGCAGCTTAGGGCAGACGAACACCGGGGAGCTGTTTTTT
v_gene: TRBV27; d_gene: .; abundance: once; j_gene: TRBJ2-2; len: 16; CDR3aa: CASSPDGIANTGELFF; CDR3nt: TGTGCCAGCAGTCCGGACGGGATCGCGAACACCGGGGAGCTGTTTTTT
v_gene: TRBV10-1; d_gene: TRBD1; abundance: .; j_gene: TRBJ1-5; len: 18; CDR3aa: CASSDGTGHHGGNQPQHF; CDR3nt: TGCGCCAGCAGTGATGGGACAGGGCATCACGGAGGAAATCAGCCCCAGCATTTT
v_gene: TRBV14; d_gene: TRBD1; abundance: .; j_gene: TRBJ1-2; len: 14; CDR3aa: CASSRDRGLYGYTF; CDR3nt: TGTGCCAGCAGCCGGGACAGGGGCTTATATGGCTACACCTTC
v_gene: TRBV5-1; d_gene: .; abundance: .; j_gene: TRBJ1-2; len: 13; CDR3aa: CASSLRGDYGYTF; CDR3nt: TGCGCCAGCAGCTTACGGGGGGACTATGGCTACACCTTC
v_gene: TRBV3-1/TRBV3-2; d_gene: .; abundance: .; j_gene: TRBJ1-2; len: 13; CDR3aa: CASSPQLNYGYTF; CDR3nt: TGTGCCAGCAGCCCTCAGTTAAACTATGGCTACACCTTC
v_gene: TRBV28; d_gene: TRBD1; abundance: .; j_gene: TRBJ2-1; len: 19; CDR3aa: CASSLRRPRQGRSYNEQFF; CDR3nt: TGTGCCAGCAGTCTTAGACGACCAAGACAGGGTAGGTCCTACAATGAGCAGTTCTTC
v_gene: TRBV4-1; d_gene: .; abundance: .; j_gene: TRBJ2-6; len: 17; CDR3aa: CASSQGRQYSGANVLTF; CDR3nt: TGCGCCAGCAGCCAAGGGCGACAGTACTCTGGGGCCAACGTCCTGACTTTC
v_gene: TRBV19; d_gene: .; abundance: .; j_gene: TRBJ2-1; len: 15; CDR3aa: CATLPGHISYNEQFF; CDR3nt: TGTGCCACCCTACCGGGACACATCTCCTACAATGAGCAGTTCTTC